This T cell receptor (beta chain) was recovered during a study of cytomegalovirus exposure and HLA in healthy donors. The PCR made use of 60 Vbeta and 13 Jbeta primers. Produced via immunoSEQ multiplex PCR; TCRdb's table is partial and in-frame only. The profile shows approximately 100,000 clones, 75% to 85% of them singletons. Material: PBMCs. The source is a man in his fifties in good health and CMV-seronegative.

This CDR3 reads CASSLTGRASGMDTEAFF. The CDR3 DNA sequence: TGTGCCAGCAGCCTCACTGGGAGGGCCTCAGGTATGGACACTGAAGCTTTCTTT. V is TRBV7-2 and J is TRBJ1-1; D unresolved. This CDR3 region has 18 residues. The germline gives CDR1 SGHTA, CDR2 FQGNSA. V was pared by 5 bases and J by 3 bases, with 25 bases between.